This T cell receptor beta chain was recovered during a study of CD4 T cell repertoires in COVID-19. Study findings and constraints: Between about 7 and 28% of SARS-CoV-2 clonotypes also appeared in SARS-CoV and/or HKU1 spike cultures. Several top expanded SARS-CoV-2-reactive clonotypes were shared by two or three memory subsets.

About this clone itself: Its antigen is not known.

Sequencing was done directly on freshly isolated, uncultured memory T cells. The CDR3 length is 15 residues. Germline CDR1 reads SQVTM; CDR2 reads ANQGSEA. Trimming removed 5 bases from V and 2 bases from J; junction bases left unmatched: 4. Here immunoSEQ multiplex PCR was the method, and the copy in TCRdb shows in-frame clones only, minus some. The data show tens of thousands of clones, about nine tenths seen once. Sequencing was performed on central memory CD4+ T cells from blood, taken before the COVID-19 pandemic. The sequence was collected from a human donor who had COVID-19. The chain carries TRBV29-1 and TRBJ2-3; 13 positions match TRBD2. CDR3 DNA sequence: TGCAGCGTTAGGACTAGCGGGAGCTCCACAGATACGCAGTATTTT. Its translation: CSVRTSGSSTDTQYF.